This T cell receptor (beta chain) was recovered during a study of blood T cell repertoires in COVID-19. As for the study in general: Sites in the United States, Italy and Spain provided acute and convalescent COVID-19 samples. T cells, B-cell-depleted T cells, or PBMCs provided the cDNA or gDNA that served as material.

Authors' methods: Cell counts per sample came from amplifying reference gene primers. Sequencing used immunoSEQ multiplex PCR; TCRdb keeps in-frame clones, though not all of them. That table supplies the V and J calls and clone size; D and trimming were determined from the DNA. The table lists approximately 400,000 clones, 80% to 90% of them singletons, with 0.95% to 1.5% in the top ten. Concerning this clone: This sequence may be a read error, since a much larger clone differs from it by one base. Distinct nucleotide sequences in the sample also encode this CDR3.

The specimen sequenced was peripheral blood. This TCR was recovered from a middle-aged man with acute or convalescent COVID-19.

Written as DNA, the CDR3 is TGTGCCAGTAGTATCCCCTCCAGCGACCCGAATAATTCACCCCTTCACTTT. Its translation: CASSIPSSDPNNSPLHF. The chain carries TRBV19 and TRBJ1-6; D unresolved. Germline loops: CDR1 LNHDA, CDR2 SQIVND (reference sequence). The CDR3 has 17 amino acids.